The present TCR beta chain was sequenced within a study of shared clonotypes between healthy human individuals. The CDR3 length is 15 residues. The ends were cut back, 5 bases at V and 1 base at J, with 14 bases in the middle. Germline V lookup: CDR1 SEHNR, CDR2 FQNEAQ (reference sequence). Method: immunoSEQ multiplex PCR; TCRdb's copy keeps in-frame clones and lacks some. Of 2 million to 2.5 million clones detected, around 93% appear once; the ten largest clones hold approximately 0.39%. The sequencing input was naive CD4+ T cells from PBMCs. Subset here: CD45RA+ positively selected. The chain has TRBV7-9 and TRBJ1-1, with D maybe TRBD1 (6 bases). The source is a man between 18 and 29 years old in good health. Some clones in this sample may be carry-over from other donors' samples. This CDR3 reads CASSRGARGNTEAFF. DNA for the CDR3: TGTGCCAGCAGCCGAGGAGCCAGGGGGAACACTGAAGCTTTCTTT.